The sample holds many counts of the clone carrying this TCR beta chain. What it recognizes is unknown. CDR3 regions were amplified by Arm-PCR using iRepertoire HTBI primers to build TCR beta libraries. TCRdb re-analysed the multiplex PCR reads in MiXCR, keeping a single row per CDR3 protein. The sample comprises under 300,000 distinct CDR3 sequences, 20% of which are singletons, and about 15% rests with the top ten. The sample originates from a study of regulatory T cells in long-lasting Graves disease. The time point: newly diagnosed GD, antithyroid drugs for less than 3 months. TCR sequences were obtained from RNA taken from PBMCs. The diagnosis of Graves' disease used American Thyroid Association guidelines. An endocrinology department in Xi'an, China, recruited the patients. Study results and limitations: Thyroid tissue was not studied; only peripheral blood was. Lower TCR diversity characterized persistent Graves' patients relative to newly diagnosed patients.

The germline CDR1 and CDR2 sequences are SGHKS and YYEKEE (reference sequence). CDR3 length: 16 residues. Between the trimmed V and J ends, which lost 0 bases and 0 bases, there was a span of 10 bases. V and J are TRBV5-5 and TRBJ2-1; a weak D match, TRBD1 (6 bases). The sample in question was peripheral blood mononuclear cells (PBMCs), obtained at new diagnosis, from a patient treated with antithyroid drugs. The sequence derives from a female donor with Graves disease. The CDR3 nucleotides are TGTGCCAGCAGCTTGGATCAGGGGCCCTCCTACAATGAGCAGTTCTTC. Protein sequence: CASSLDQGPSYNEQFF.